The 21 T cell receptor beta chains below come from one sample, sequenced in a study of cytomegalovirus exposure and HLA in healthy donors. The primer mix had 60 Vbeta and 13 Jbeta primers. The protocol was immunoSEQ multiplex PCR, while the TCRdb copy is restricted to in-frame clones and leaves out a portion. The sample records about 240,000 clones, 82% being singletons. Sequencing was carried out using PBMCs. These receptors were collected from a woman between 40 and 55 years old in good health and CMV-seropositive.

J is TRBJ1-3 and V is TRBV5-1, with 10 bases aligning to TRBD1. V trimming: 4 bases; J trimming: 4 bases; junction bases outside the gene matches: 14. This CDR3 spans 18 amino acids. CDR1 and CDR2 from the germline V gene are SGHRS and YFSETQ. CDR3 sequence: CASSQGQGPSAPGNTIYF. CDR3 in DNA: TGCGCCAGCAGCCAGGGACAGGGGCCATCGGCCCCGGGAAACACCATATATTTT. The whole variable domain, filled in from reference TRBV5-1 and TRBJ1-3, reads KAGVTQTPRYLIKTRGQQVTLSCSPISGHRSVSWYQQTPGQGLQFLFEYFSETQRNKGNFPGRFSGRQFSNSRSEMNVSTLELGDSALYLCASSQGQGPSAPGNTIYFGEGSWLTVV.

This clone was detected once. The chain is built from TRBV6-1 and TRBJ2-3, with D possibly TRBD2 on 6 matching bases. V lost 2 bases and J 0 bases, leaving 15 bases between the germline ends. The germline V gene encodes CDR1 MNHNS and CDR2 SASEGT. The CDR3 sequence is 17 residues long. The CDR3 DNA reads TGTGCCAGCAGTGAAAGAAGCACCGGGAGTAGCACAGATACGCAGTATTTT. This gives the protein CASSERSTGSSTDTQYF.

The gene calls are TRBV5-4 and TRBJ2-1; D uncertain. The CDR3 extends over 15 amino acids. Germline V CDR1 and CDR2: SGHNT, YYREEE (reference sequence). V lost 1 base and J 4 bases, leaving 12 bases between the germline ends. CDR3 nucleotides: TGTGCCAGCAGCTTGCGAGCGAGAAGTTACAATGAGCAGTTCTTC. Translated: CASSLRARSYNEQFF.

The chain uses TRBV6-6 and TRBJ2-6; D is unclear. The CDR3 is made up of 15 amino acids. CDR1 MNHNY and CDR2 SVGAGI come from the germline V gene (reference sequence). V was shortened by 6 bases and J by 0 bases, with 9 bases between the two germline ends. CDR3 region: CASSLSLSGANVLTF. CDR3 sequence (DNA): TGTGCCAGCAGCCTTAGCCTCTCTGGGGCCAACGTCCTGACTTTC.

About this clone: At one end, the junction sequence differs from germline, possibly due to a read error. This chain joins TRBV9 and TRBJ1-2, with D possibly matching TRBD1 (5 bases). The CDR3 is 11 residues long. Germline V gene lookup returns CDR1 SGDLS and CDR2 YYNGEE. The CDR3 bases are TGTGCCAGCAGCGTAGCTGGGGCCCTGAGCTTC. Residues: CASSVAGALSF.

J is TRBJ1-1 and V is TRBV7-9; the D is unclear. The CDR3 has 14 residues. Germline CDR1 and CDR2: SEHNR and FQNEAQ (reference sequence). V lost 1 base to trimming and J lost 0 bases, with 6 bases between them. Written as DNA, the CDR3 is TGTGCCAGCAGCTTAGATGGCCTGAACACTGAAGCTTTCTTT. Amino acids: CASSLDGLNTEAFF.

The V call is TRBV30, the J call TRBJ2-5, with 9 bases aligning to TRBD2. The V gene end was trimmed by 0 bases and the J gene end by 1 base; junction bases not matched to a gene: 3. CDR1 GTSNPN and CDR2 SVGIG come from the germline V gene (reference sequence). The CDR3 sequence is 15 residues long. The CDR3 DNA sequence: TGTGCCTGGAGTGTAAAGCGGGGGGCCCAAGAGACCCAGTACTTC. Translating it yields CAWSVKRGAQETQYF.

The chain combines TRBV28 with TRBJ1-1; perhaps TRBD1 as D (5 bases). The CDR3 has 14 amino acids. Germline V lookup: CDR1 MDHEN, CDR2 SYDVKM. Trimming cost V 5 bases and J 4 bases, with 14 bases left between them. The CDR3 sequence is CASSPAGYGTEAFF. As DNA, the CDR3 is TGTGCCAGCAGTCCCGCAGGGTACGGCACTGAAGCTTTCTTT.

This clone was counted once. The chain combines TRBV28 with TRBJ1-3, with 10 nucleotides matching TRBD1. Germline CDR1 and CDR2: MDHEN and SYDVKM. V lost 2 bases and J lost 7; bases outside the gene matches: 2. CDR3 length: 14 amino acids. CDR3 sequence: CASSLGTGENTIYF. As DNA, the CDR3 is TGTGCCAGCAGTTTAGGGACAGGGGAGAACACCATATATTTT.

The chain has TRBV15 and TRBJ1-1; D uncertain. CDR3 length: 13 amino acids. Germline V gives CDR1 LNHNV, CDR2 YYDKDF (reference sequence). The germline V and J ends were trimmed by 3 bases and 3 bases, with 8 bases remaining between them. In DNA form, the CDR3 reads TGTGCCACCAGCAGTCCCTCGGACACTGAAGCTTTCTTT. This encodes CATSSPSDTEAFF.

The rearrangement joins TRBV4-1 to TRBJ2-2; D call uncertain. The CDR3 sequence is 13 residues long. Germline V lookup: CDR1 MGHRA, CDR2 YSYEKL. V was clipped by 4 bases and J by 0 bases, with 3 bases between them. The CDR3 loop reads CASSLTNTGELFF. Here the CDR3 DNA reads TGCGCCAGCAGCCTCACGAACACCGGGGAGCTGTTTTTT.

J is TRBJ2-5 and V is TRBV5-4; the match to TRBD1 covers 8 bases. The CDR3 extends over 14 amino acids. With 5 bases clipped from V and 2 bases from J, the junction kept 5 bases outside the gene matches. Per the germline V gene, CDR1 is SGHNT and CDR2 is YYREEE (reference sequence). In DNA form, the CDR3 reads TGTGCCAGCAGTCGGGACAGGACTCAAGAGACCCAGTACTTC. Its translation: CASSRDRTQETQYF.

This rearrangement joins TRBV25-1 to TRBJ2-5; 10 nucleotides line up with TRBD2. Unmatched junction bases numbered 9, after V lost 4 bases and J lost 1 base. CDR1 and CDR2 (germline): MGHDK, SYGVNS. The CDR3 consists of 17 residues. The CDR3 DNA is TGTGCCAGCAGTGCGGGCAGACTAGCGGGCCTCCAAGAGACCCAGTACTTC. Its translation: CASSAGRLAGLQETQYF.

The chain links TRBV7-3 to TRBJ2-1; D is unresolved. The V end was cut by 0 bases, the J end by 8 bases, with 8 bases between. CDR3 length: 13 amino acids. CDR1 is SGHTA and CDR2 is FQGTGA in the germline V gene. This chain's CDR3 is CASSLTAHDEQFF. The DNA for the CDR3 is TGTGCCAGCAGCTTAACGGCCCATGATGAGCAGTTCTTC.

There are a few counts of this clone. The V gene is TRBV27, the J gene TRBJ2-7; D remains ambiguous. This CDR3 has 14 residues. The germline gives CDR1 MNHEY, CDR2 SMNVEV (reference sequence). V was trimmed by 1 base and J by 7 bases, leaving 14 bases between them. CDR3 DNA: TGTGCCAGCAGTTTATGGGCAGCCAAGCAGGAGCAGTACTTC. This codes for CASSLWAAKQEQYF.

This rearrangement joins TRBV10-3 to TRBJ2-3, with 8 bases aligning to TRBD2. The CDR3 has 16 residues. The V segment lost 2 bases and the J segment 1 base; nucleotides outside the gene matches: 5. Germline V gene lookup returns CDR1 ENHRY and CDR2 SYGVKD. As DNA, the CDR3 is TGTGCCATCAGTGAGGCCGGGGGGGCCCGCACAGATACGCAGTATTTT. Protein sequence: CAISEAGGARTDTQYF.

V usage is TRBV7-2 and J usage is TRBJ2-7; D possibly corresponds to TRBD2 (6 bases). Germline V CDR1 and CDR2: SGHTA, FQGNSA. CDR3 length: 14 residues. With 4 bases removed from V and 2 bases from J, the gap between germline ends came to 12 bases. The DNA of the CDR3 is TGTGCCAGCAGCTCGGAGGGAGGCCCCTACGAGCAGTACTTC. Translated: CASSSEGGPYEQYF.

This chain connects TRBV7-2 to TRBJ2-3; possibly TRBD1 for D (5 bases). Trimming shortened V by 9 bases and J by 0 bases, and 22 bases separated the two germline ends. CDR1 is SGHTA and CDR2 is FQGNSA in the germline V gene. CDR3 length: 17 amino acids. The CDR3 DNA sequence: TGTGCCAGAAACCTCCTAGGGGCTTTTCTTAGCACAGATACGCAGTATTTT. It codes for CARNLLGAFLSTDTQYF.

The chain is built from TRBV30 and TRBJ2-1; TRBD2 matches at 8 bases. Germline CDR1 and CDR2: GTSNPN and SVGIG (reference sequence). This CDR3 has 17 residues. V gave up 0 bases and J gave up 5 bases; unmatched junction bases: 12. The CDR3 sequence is CAWSVHSGLAGNNEQFF. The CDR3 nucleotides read TGTGCCTGGAGTGTACACTCGGGGTTAGCGGGAAACAATGAGCAGTTCTTC.

In DNA, the CDR3 is TGTGCCAGCAGCCAAGGTAACAGGCTGAACACTGAAGCTTTCTTT. Residues: CASSQGNRLNTEAFF. The chain has TRBV4-2 and TRBJ1-1, with D possibly TRBD1 on 5 matching bases. The CDR3 is 15 residues long. Germline V gene lookup returns CDR1 LGHNA and CDR2 YNFKEQ. Trimming cost V 1 base and J 0 bases, with 9 bases left between them.

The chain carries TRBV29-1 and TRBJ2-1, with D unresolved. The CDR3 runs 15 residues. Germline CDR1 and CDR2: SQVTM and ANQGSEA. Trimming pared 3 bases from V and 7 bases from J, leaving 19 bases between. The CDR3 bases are TGCAGCGTTGATGCCCCGGAGACGGTATGGAATGAGCAGTTCTTC. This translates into CSVDAPETVWNEQFF.